This T cell receptor beta chain appears in the sequencing data of a study of CD8 T cells in ankylosing spondylitis. Notes on the study in general: CD8+ disease-linked clones were present at relatively low frequencies in blood. Within matched ankylosing spondylitis synovial fluid, disease-linked clones were reportedly significantly enriched. The study identified a TCR beta motif of about eight highly homologous variants that appeared characteristic of ankylosing spondylitis blood.

The ends were cut back, 4 bases at V and 2 bases at J, with 12 bases in the middle. This CDR3 has 14 residues. This clonotype has ten or more counts. Its antigen remains unidentified. A quantitative 5'-RACE method, one with molecular barcodes, was used to make TCR beta libraries. Each CDR3 protein gets one entry after TCRdb re-called the 5' RACE reads with MiXCR. The sample contains fewer than 250,000 distinct CDR3 sequences, over 9.5% of which appear only once. The sequence was collected from a male donor with ankylosing spondylitis or in good health (not recorded which). The chain uses TRBV12-3 or TRBV12-4 and TRBJ2-7, with D possibly matching TRBD2 (6 bases). Sequencing was done on a sample of blood, either unsorted or a sorted T cell fraction (not recorded which). The CDR3 sequence is CASSSGDFPYEQYF. The CDR3 DNA sequence: TGTGCCAGCAGTTCGGGGGACTTCCCCTACGAGCAGTACTTC.